Described below is a single TCR beta chain sequence and its context. Its antigen is not identified. This sample is part of a study of CXCR3-negative and CXCR3-positive naive CD8 T cells. Whole-study context: The libraries together contributed 120 million to 150 million TRB reads, each supplying about 1.5 +/- 0.3 million. Study-wide findings and caveats: Naive cells positive for CXCR3 carried more hydrophobic TRB CDR3s than CXCR3-negative ones. Surface CD5 looked about the same in the naive subsets, so the authors worked out TCR strength from TRB CDR3 properties. The study found that naive CXCR3-negative and CXCR3-positive cells shared TRBV-TRBJ usage, while memory cells differed.

CDR3 length equals 15 residues. CDR1 is SEHNR, CDR2 FQNEAQ, per germline (reference sequence). UMI labels and 5' RACE were used to prepare the TRB cDNA libraries. TCRdb re-called the 5' RACE reads; every CDR3 protein appears as one record, without DNA. The listing records around 90,000 distinct CDR3 sequences. Source material: naive CXCR3- CD8+ T cells from blood. Noted subset: CD45RO-CCR7+CD27+CD95- naive CD8+ T cells lacking CXCR3 (TNR3-). The chain carries TRBV7-9 and TRBJ2-7; TCRdb calls TRBD2, which cannot be checked without DNA. The receptor comes from a human donor in good health. Some clones in this sample may be carry-over from other donors' samples. CDR3 sequence: CASSTSGRLPYEQYF.